Sequencing of this TCR beta chain was carried out in a study of T-cell reconstitution after alpha-beta-depleted transplantation in children. Whole-study results and caveats: Reportedly, alpha-beta T cells present about two months post-transplant originated from several hundred expanded clones of graft origin. Diversity of TCRbeta at day 60 was high in some patients, arising from surviving recipient T cells and thymic progenitors. T-cell counts and diversity at one year post-transplant came mainly from newly produced T cells.

The CDR3 spans 13 residues. Germline CDR1 and CDR2: MNHNY and SVGAGI (reference sequence). Losses at the gene ends were 4 bases for V and 5 bases for J; bases not matched to a gene: 3. This clonotype was recorded many times. As yet, its antigen is unknown. TCRbeta library construction was performed incorporating unique molecular identifiers. TCRdb ran MiXCR on the PCR reads and lists one entry per CDR3 protein. The sample gives under 450,000 distinct CDR3 sequences, under 20% of which show up once; roughly 29% is in the top ten. V is TRBV6-6 and J is TRBJ2-7, with 9 bases fitting TRBD1. The material was PBMCs, mostly from graft donor cells, obtained 360 days after TCRalphabeta/CD19-depleted stem cell transplant. The clonotype comes from a boy less than two years old who had a stem cell transplant for Wiskott-Aldrich syndrome, so the T cells may come from the graft donor. The CDR3: CASSFTGGHEQYF. Here the CDR3 DNA reads TGTGCCAGCAGTTTCACAGGGGGCCACGAGCAGTACTTC.